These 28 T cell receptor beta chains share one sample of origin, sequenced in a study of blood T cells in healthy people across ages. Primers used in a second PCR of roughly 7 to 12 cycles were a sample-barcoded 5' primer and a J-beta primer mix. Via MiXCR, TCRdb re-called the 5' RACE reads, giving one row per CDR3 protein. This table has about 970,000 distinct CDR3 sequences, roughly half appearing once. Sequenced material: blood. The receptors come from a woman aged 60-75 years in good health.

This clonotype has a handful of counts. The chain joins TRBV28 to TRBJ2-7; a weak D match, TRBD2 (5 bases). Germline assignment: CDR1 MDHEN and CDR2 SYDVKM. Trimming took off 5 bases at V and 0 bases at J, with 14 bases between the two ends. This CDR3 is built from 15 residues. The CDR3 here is CASSRTGLSSYEQYF. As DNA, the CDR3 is TGTGCCAGCAGTCGAACCGGACTCAGCTCCTACGAGCAGTACTTC.

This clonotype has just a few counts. This chain's CDR3 is CASYGGPNNEQFF. CDR3 DNA: TGTGCCAGCTACGGGGGACCCAACAATGAGCAGTTCTTC. The V and J genes are TRBV28 and TRBJ2-1; TRBD2 is a possible D gene (6 bases). Germline V gene sequence: CDR1 MDHEN, CDR2 SYDVKM. This CDR3 has 13 residues. V lost 8 bases and J lost 5, with 13 bases in between.

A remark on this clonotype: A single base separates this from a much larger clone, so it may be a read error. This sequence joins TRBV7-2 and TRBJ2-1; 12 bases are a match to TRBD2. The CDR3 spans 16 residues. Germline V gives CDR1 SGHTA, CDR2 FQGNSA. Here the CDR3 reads CAGSSRPSGGDDEQFF. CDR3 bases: TGTGCCGGCAGCTCGCGTCCTAGCGGGGGGGACGATGAGCAGTTCTTC.

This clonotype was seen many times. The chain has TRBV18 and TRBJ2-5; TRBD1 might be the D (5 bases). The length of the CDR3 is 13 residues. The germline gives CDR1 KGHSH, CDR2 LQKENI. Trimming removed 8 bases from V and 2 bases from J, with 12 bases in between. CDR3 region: CASSPKGQETQYF. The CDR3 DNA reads TGTGCCAGCAGCCCAAAGGGGCAAGAGACCCAGTACTTC.

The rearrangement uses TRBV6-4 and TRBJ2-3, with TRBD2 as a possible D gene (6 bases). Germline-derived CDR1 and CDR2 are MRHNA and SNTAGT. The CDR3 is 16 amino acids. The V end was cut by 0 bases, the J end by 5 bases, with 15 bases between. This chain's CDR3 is CASSDSAERVVDTQYF. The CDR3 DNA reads TGTGCCAGCAGTGACTCAGCGGAGCGGGTTGTAGATACGCAGTATTTT.

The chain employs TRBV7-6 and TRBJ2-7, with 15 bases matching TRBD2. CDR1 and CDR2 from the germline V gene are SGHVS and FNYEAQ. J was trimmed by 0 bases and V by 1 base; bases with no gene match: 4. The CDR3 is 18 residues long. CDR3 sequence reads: CASSLGGTSGRSSYEQYF. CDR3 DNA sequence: TGTGCCAGCAGCTTAGGGGGGACTAGCGGGAGGTCCTCCTACGAGCAGTACTTC.

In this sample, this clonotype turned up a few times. The CDR3 nucleotides read TGTGCCACCAGCAGAGAGGTGACCCCAGATACGCAGTATTTT. It codes for CATSREVTPDTQYF. The V call is TRBV15, the J call TRBJ2-3, with unresolved D. CDR3 length equals 14 residues. Trimming took off 0 bases at V and 4 bases at J, with 8 bases between the two ends. The germline CDR1 and CDR2 sequences are LNHNV and YYDKDF (reference sequence).

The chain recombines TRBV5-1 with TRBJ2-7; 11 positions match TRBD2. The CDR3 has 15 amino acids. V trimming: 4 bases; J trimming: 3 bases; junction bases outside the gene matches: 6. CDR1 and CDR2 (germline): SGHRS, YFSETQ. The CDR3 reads CASSVSGRAGYEQYF. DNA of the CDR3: TGCGCCAGCAGCGTTAGCGGGAGGGCGGGCTACGAGCAGTACTTC.

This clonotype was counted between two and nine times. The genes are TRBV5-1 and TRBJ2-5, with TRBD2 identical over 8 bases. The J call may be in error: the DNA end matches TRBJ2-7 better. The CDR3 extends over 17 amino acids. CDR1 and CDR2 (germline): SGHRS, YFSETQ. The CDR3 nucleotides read TGCGCCAGCAGCTTTGGGCTAGCGGGCCCTCGGGGCTACGAGCAGTACTTC. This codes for CASSFGLAGPRGYEQYF.

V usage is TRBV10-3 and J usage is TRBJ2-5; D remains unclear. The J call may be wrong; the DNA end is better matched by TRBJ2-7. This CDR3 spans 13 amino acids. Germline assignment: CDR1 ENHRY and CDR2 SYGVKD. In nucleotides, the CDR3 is TGTGCCATCAGTGTCGCCCTTAACAACGAGCAGTACTTC. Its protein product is CAISVALNNEQYF.

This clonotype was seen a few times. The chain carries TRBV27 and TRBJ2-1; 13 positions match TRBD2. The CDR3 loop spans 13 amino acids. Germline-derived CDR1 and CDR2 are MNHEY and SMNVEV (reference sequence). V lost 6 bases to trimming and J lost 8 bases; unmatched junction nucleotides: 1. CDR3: CASSGLAGDEQFF. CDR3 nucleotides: TGTGCCAGCAGCGGACTAGCGGGAGATGAGCAGTTCTTC.

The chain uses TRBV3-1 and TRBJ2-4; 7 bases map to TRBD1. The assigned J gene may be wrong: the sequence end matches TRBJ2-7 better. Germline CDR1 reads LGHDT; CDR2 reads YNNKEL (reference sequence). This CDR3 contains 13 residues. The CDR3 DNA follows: TGTGCCAGCAGCCAATCAGGGGGCTACGAGCAGTACTTC. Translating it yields CASSQSGGYEQYF.

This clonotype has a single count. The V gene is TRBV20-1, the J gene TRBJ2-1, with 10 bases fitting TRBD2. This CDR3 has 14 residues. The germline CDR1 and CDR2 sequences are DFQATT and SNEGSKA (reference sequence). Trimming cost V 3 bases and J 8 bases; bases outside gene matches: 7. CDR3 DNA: TGCAGTGCTAGTACTAGCGGGAAAATCGATGAGCAGTTCTTC. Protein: CSASTSGKIDEQFF.

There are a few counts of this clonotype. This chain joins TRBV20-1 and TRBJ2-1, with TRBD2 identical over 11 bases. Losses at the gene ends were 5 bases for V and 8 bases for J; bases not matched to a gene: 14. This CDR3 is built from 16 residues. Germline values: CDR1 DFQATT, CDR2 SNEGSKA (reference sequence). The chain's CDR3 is CSADPITSGSGDEQFF. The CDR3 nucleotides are TGCAGTGCTGACCCCATAACTAGCGGGAGCGGCGATGAGCAGTTCTTC.

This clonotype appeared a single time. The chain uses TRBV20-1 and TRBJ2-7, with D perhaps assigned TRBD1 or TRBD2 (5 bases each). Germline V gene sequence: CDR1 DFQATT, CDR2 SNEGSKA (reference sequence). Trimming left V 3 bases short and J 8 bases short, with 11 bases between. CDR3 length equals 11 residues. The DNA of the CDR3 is TGCAGTGCTAGGAATCCGGGACAGCAGTACTTC. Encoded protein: CSARNPGQQYF.

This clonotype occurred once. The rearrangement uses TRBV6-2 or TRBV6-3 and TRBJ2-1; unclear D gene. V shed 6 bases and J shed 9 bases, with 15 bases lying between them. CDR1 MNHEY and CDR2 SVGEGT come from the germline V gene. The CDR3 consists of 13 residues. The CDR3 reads CASSPAAPREQFF. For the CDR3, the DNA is TGTGCCAGCAGCCCCGCGGCACCTCGTGAGCAGTTCTTC.

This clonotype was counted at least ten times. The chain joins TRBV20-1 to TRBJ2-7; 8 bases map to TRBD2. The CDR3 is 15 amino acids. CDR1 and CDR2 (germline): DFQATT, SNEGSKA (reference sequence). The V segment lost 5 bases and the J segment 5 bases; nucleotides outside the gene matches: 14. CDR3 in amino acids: CSAPSGSLPRDEQYF. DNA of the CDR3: TGCAGTGCTCCAAGCGGGAGCCTCCCTCGGGACGAGCAGTACTTC.

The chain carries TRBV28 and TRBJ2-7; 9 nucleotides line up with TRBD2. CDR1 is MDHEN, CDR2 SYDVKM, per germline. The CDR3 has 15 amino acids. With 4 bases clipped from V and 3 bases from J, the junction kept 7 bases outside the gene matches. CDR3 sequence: CASSSLSGRIYEQYF. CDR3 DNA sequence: TGTGCCAGCAGTTCCCTTAGCGGGAGAATCTACGAGCAGTACTTC.

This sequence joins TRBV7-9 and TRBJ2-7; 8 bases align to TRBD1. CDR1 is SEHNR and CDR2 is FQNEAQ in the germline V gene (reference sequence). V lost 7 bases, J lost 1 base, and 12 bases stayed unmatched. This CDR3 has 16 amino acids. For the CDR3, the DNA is TGTGCCAGCACCAACAAGGGGACAGGCGTTTCCTACGAGCAGTACTTC. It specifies CASTNKGTGVSYEQYF.

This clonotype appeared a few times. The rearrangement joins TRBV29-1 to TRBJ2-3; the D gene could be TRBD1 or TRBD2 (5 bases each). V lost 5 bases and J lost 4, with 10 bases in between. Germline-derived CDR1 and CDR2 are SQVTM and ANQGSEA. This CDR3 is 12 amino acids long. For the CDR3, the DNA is TGCAGCGTTCAACGGGACGCAGATACGCAGTATTTT. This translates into CSVQRDADTQYF.

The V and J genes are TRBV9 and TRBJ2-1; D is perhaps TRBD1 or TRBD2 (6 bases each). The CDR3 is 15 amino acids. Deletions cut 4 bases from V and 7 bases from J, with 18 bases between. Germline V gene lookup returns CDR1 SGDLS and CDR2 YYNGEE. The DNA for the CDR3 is TGTGCCAGCAGCTCGTACAGGGACTCGGGGAATGAGCAGTTCTTC. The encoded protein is CASSSYRDSGNEQFF.

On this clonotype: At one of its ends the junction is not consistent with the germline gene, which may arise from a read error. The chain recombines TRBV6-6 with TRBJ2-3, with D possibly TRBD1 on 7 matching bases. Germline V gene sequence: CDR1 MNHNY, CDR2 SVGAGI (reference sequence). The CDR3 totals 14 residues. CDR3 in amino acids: CASRPGGSTDTRYF. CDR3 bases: TGTGCCAGCAGGCCAGGGGGGAGCACAGATACGCGGTATTTT.

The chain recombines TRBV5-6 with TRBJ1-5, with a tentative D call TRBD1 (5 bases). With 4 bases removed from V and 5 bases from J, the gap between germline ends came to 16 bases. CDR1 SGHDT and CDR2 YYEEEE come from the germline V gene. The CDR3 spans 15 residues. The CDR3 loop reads CASSLLDSLYQPQHF. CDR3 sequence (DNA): TGTGCCAGCAGCCTACTTGACAGCCTATATCAGCCCCAGCATTTT.

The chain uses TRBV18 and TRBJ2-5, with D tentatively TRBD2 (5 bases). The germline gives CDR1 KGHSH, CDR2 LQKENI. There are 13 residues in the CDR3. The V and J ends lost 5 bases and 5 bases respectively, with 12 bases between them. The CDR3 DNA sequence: TGTGCCAGCTCATCCCCGGGAAGGGAGACCCAGTACTTC. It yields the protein CASSSPGRETQYF.

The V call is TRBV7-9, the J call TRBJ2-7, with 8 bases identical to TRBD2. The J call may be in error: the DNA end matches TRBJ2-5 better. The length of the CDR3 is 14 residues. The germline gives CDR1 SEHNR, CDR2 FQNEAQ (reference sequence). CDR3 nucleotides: TGTGCCAGCAGCTCCAAGCGGGAGAGGGGGACCCAGTACTTC. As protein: CASSSKRERGTQYF.

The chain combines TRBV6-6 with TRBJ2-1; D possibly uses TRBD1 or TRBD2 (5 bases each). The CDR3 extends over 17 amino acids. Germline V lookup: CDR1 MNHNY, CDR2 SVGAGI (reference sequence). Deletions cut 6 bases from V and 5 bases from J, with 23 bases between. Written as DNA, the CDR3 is TGTGCCAGCAGACCAACGGGGACGGGGCGAGCCAACAATGAGCAGTTCTTC. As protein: CASRPTGTGRANNEQFF.

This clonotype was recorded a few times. CDR3 region: CASSYSGLAGVEQYF. Written as DNA, the CDR3 is TGTGCCAGCAGTTACTCGGGACTAGCGGGAGTTGAGCAGTACTTC. The rearrangement links TRBV6-5 to TRBJ2-7; 14 positions agree with TRBD2. The V and J ends lost 0 bases and 7 bases, in that order; junction bases with no gene match: 2. Germline V CDR1 and CDR2: MNHEY, SVGAGI. The CDR3 covers 15 residues.

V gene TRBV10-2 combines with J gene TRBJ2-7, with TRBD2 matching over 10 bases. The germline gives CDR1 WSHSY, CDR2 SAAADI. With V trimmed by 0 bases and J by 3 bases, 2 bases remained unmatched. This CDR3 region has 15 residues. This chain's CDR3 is CASSESLAGFYEQYF. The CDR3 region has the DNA TGCGCCAGCAGTGAGTCACTAGCGGGGTTCTACGAGCAGTACTTC.